The 29 T cell receptor beta chains given below trace back to one sample, sequenced in a study of T cell responses to AZD1222 COVID-19 vaccine. Produced via immunoSEQ multiplex PCR; TCRdb's table is partial and in-frame only. The sample has under 200,000 clones; roughly 92% are singletons. Sequenced here: peripheral blood, sampled on day 0 of AZD1222 vaccination. Receptors were obtained from an adult in good health.

V is TRBV27 and J is TRBJ1-1; no clear D. The CDR3 contains 15 residues. CDR1 is MNHEY and CDR2 is SMNVEV in the germline V gene (reference sequence). V was cut by 0 bases and J by 5 bases, with 13 bases left in between. The CDR3 loop reads CASSLSNFLGTEAFF. The CDR3 DNA is TGTGCCAGCAGTTTATCGAATTTTTTAGGAACTGAAGCTTTCTTT.

This clone was observed a handful of times. The rearrangement uses TRBV14 and TRBJ1-2; no clear D. This CDR3 comprises 13 residues. Germline V gene lookup returns CDR1 SGHDN and CDR2 FVKESK. V was shortened by 2 bases and J by 0 bases, with 4 bases between the two germline ends. This chain's CDR3 is CASSQSPNYGYTF. The CDR3, as DNA: TGTGCCAGCAGCCAATCCCCTAACTATGGCTACACCTTC.

The chain has TRBV3-1 (or the pseudogene TRBV3-2) and TRBJ1-6, with TRBD1 as a possible D gene (5 bases). There are 16 residues in the CDR3. V lost 7 bases, J lost 7 bases, and 20 bases lay in between. In germline, CDR1 is LGHDT, CDR2 YNNKEL (reference sequence). As DNA, the CDR3 is TGTGCCAGCAAGTCCCTAGGGGAAGGGTTGAATTCACCCCTCCACTTT. Translation: CASKSLGEGLNSPLHF.

The rearrangement joins TRBV5-1 to TRBJ1-5; 10 nucleotides align to TRBD1. CDR3 length equals 15 residues. Germline CDR1 reads SGHRS; CDR2 reads YFSETQ. V shed 4 bases and J 7 bases; nucleotides not matched to a gene: 8. CDR3 in amino acids: CASSPGQGVGQPQHF. CDR3 sequence (DNA): TGCGCCAGCAGCCCAGGACAGGGGGTGGGACAGCCCCAGCATTTT. Drawing the rest from reference TRBV5-1 and TRBJ1-5, the complete variable domain is KAGVTQTPRYLIKTRGQQVTLSCSPISGHRSVSWYQQTPGQGLQFLFEYFSETQRNKGNFPGRFSGRQFSNSRSEMNVSTLELGDSALYLCASSPGQGVGQPQHFGDGTRLSIL.

V usage is TRBV4-3 and J usage is TRBJ2-1, with D unresolved. Germline CDR1 is LGHNA and CDR2 is YSLEER. The CDR3 length is 17 residues. The ends were cut back, 0 bases at V and 0 bases at J, with 12 bases in the middle. The CDR3 DNA is TGCGCCAGCAGCCAAGAATTGAGGCATCGCTCCTACAATGAGCAGTTCTTC. This codes for CASSQELRHRSYNEQFF.

This clone came up once. This specimen includes other DNA sequences encoding the same CDR3. The J gene is TRBJ2-7, the V gene TRBV6-5; the D is unclear. The CDR3 has 14 residues. The V end lost 4 bases, the J end lost 2 bases, and 12 bases lay between the germline ends. Germline CDR1 MNHEY, CDR2 SVGAGI. This CDR3 reads CASSFGLYAYEQYF. CDR3 nucleotide sequence: TGTGCCAGCAGTTTTGGATTATACGCCTACGAGCAGTACTTC.

This chain links TRBV5-8 with TRBJ1-2; 10 bases align to TRBD1. Unmatched junction bases numbered 7, after V lost 5 bases and J lost 3 bases. Germline loops: CDR1 SGHTS, CDR2 YDEGEE. The CDR3 is 15 residues long. The CDR3 DNA reads as TGTGCCAGCAGACTAGGACAGGGGGGAGACTATGGCTACACCTTC. This encodes CASRLGQGGDYGYTF.

The chain carries TRBV3-1 (or the pseudogene TRBV3-2) and TRBJ1-3, with 8 positions matching TRBD1. Germline CDR1 LGHDT, CDR2 YNNKEL (reference sequence). This CDR3 comprises 17 residues. Trimming removed 1 base from V and 4 bases from J; junction bases left unmatched: 9. The CDR3 bases are TGTGCCAGCAGCCAAGCAGGATGGACAGGGCAGGGAAACACCATATATTTT. It yields the protein CASSQAGWTGQGNTIYF.

The chain joins TRBV30 to TRBJ2-2; D remains unclear. Per germline, CDR1 GTSNPN and CDR2 SVGIG (reference sequence). Trimming cost V 0 bases and J 0 bases, with 11 bases left between them. CDR3 size: 16 residues. The CDR3 DNA is TGTGCCTGGAGTGTTCTAAGACTGTCGAACACCGGGGAGCTGTTTTTT. Its translation: CAWSVLRLSNTGELFF.

This chain joins TRBV3-1 (or the pseudogene TRBV3-2) and TRBJ1-2, with D unclear. Trimming pared 1 base from V and 1 base from J, leaving 7 bases between. This CDR3 region has 14 residues. Germline V CDR1 and CDR2: LGHDT, YNNKEL (reference sequence). CDR3 nucleotides: TGTGCCAGCAGCCAAGCGGCGGTTAACTATGGCTACACCTTC. Translating gives CASSQAAVNYGYTF.

The V and J genes are TRBV3-1 (or the pseudogene TRBV3-2) and TRBJ2-7; 7 bases line up with TRBD1. The CDR3 extends over 12 amino acids. V lost 3 bases and J lost 6; bases outside the gene matches: 2. CDR1 is LGHDT, CDR2 YNNKEL, per germline (reference sequence). As DNA, the CDR3 is TGTGCCAGCAGCCAGACAGGGAGCGAGCAGTACTTC. Translating it yields CASSQTGSEQYF.

This chain connects TRBV27 to TRBJ2-1, with 9 bases matching TRBD1. This CDR3 is built from 16 residues. V shed 8 bases, J shed 6 bases, and the junction held 14 bases outside the gene matches. Germline V CDR1 and CDR2: MNHEY, SMNVEV (reference sequence). The CDR3 DNA is TGTGCCAGCTCTGATGTTGGGACAGGGAGGCTCAATGAGCAGTTCTTC. As protein: CASSDVGTGRLNEQFF.

The J gene is TRBJ2-1, the V gene TRBV27; the D is unclear. V shed 0 bases and J shed 0 bases, with 6 bases lying between them. Germline V lookup: CDR1 MNHEY, CDR2 SMNVEV (reference sequence). The CDR3 loop spans 15 amino acids. The CDR3 nucleotides read TGTGCCAGCAGTTTATCGAGTAGCTCCTACAATGAGCAGTTCTTC. Translation: CASSLSSSSYNEQFF.

The genes are TRBV27 and TRBJ2-3, with 15 nucleotides matching TRBD2. The V gene end was trimmed by 6 bases and the J gene end by 3 bases; junction bases not matched to a gene: 10. Germline loops: CDR1 MNHEY, CDR2 SMNVEV (reference sequence). This CDR3 is built from 18 residues. CDR3 sequence reads: CASRRGLAGGSWTDTQYF. CDR3 DNA: TGTGCCAGCAGGAGGGGACTAGCGGGAGGTAGTTGGACAGATACGCAGTATTTT.

The genes are TRBV19 and TRBJ1-3, with unresolved D. Between the trimmed V and J ends, which lost 3 bases and 2 bases, there was a span of 5 bases. Per the germline V gene, CDR1 is LNHDA and CDR2 is SQIVND (reference sequence). This CDR3 contains 13 residues. The CDR3 sequence: CASSMDPGNTIYF. DNA of the CDR3: TGTGCCAGTAGTATGGATCCTGGAAACACCATATATTTT. Filled out from reference TRBV19 and TRBJ1-3, the complete variable domain reads DGGITQSPKYLFRKEGQNVTLSCEQNLNHDAMYWYRQDPGQGLRLIYYSQIVNDFQKGDIAEGYSVSREKKESFPLTVTSAQKNPTAFYLCASSMDPGNTIYFGEGSWLTVV.

This rearrangement joins TRBV9 to TRBJ2-2; 7 bases are shared with TRBD2. The CDR3 sequence is 15 residues long. The junction had 8 bases not matched to a gene; V was cut back by 4 bases and J by 5 bases. The V gene's germline CDR1 is SGDLS and CDR2 YYNGEE. CDR3 nucleotides: TGTGCCAGCAGCCCCCTGGTGGGAGGGACCGGGGAGCTGTTTTTT. It translates to CASSPLVGGTGELFF.

The CDR3 DNA sequence: TGCAGTGCTTCACCTACAGATACGCAGTATTTT. Residues: CSASPTDTQYF. The V gene is TRBV20-1, the J gene TRBJ2-3, with unresolved D. The CDR3 has 11 amino acids. Germline V lookup: CDR1 DFQATT, CDR2 SNEGSKA (reference sequence). The ends were cut back, 5 bases at V and 3 bases at J, with 6 bases in the middle.

The chain has TRBV25-1 and TRBJ2-3; 7 bases fit TRBD1. J gave up 3 bases and V 1 base, and 7 bases lay outside the gene matches. CDR1 MGHDK and CDR2 SYGVNS come from the germline V gene. The CDR3 totals 16 residues. The CDR3 spells CASSELGEGATDTQYF. CDR3 DNA sequence: TGTGCCAGCAGTGAATTAGGAGAGGGGGCAACAGATACGCAGTATTTT.

The V call is TRBV18, the J call TRBJ2-5; tentative D call: TRBD1 (6 bases). V lost 0 bases, J lost 5 bases, and 10 bases lay in between. CDR1 and CDR2 (germline): KGHSH, LQKENI. CDR3 length: 14 residues. The CDR3 nucleotides read TGTGCCAGCTCACCACCGAGGGGGTCGGAGACCCAGTACTTC. Its protein is CASSPPRGSETQYF. Together with reference TRBV18 and TRBJ2-5, the CDR3 gives the full variable domain: NAGVMQNPRHLVRRRGQEARLRCSPMKGHSHVYWYRQLPEEGLKFMVYLQKENIIDESGMPKERFSAEFPKEGPSILRIQQVVRGDSAAYFCASSPPRGSETQYFGPGTRLLVL.

The rearrangement links TRBV5-8 to TRBJ2-3; tentative D call: TRBD2 (6 bases). V lost 4 bases to trimming and J lost 2 bases, with 8 bases between them. Germline CDR1 reads SGHTS; CDR2 reads YDEGEE. The CDR3 length is 13 residues. CDR3 in amino acids: CASSVAATDTQYF. Here the CDR3 DNA reads TGTGCCAGCAGCGTAGCGGCCACAGATACGCAGTATTTT.

V usage is TRBV20-1 and J usage is TRBJ1-2; D ambiguous. Trimming pared 6 bases from V and 5 bases from J, leaving 10 bases between. This CDR3 contains 11 residues. Germline V gene lookup returns CDR1 DFQATT and CDR2 SNEGSKA (reference sequence). In DNA, the CDR3 is TGCAGTGCCCCAGGAGTATATGGCTACACCTTC. Residues: CSAPGVYGYTF.

V usage is TRBV7-8 and J usage is TRBJ2-5; 7 positions match TRBD2. After removal of 4 bases from V and 5 bases from J, the junction contained 16 bases not matched to a gene. CDR1 is SGHVS, CDR2 FQNEAQ, per germline. This CDR3 has 17 residues. CDR3 loop: CASSSTSLRGRRETQYF. CDR3 sequence (DNA): TGTGCCAGCAGCTCGACTAGCCTCCGGGGCCGGAGGGAGACCCAGTACTTC. The full variable domain, with the rest looked up from reference TRBV7-8 and TRBJ2-5, is GAGVSQSPRYKVAKRGQDVALRCDPISGHVSLFWYQQALGQGPEFLTYFQNEAQLDKSGLPSDRFFAERPEGSVSTLKIQRTQQEDSAVYLCASSSTSLRGRRETQYFGPGTRLLVL.

This clone turned up a few times. The V and J genes are TRBV6-5 and TRBJ2-1; D possibly corresponds to TRBD2 (5 bases). Deletions cut 2 bases from V and 8 bases from J, with 13 bases between. The CDR3 sequence is 14 residues long. The germline V gene has CDR1 MNHEY and CDR2 SVGAGI. CDR3 protein: CASSYGGSGYEQFF. CDR3 DNA sequence: TGTGCCAGCAGTTACGGTGGATCGGGGTATGAGCAGTTCTTC.

CDR3 protein: CAWKLGGGGYTF. The DNA for the CDR3 is TGTGCCTGGAAACTAGGGGGAGGTGGCTACACCTTC. The chain has TRBV30 and TRBJ1-2; perhaps TRBD1 as D (6 bases). Trimming pared 4 bases from V and 7 bases from J, leaving 13 bases between. Germline V CDR1 and CDR2: GTSNPN, SVGIG (reference sequence). CDR3 length: 12 residues.

The gene calls are TRBV6-1 and TRBJ1-5; no firm D call. Germline values: CDR1 MNHNS, CDR2 SASEGT. With 2 bases removed from V and 3 bases from J, the gap between germline ends came to 11 bases. CDR3 length: 15 amino acids. DNA for the CDR3: TGTGCCAGCAGTGAAATCAGCAGAGTCAATCAGCCCCAGCATTTT. It is translated as CASSEISRVNQPQHF.

J is TRBJ1-1 and V is TRBV5-1, with TRBD1 as a possible D gene (6 bases). This CDR3 has 14 residues. V dropped 4 bases and J dropped 1 base, with 11 bases sitting between them. Germline V gives CDR1 SGHRS, CDR2 YFSETQ. In DNA, the CDR3 is TGCGCCAGCAGCCCCCAGACAGGGAACACTGAAGCTTTCTTT. Its translation is CASSPQTGNTEAFF.

This chain uses TRBV5-1 with TRBJ1-6; unclear D gene. V gave up 0 bases and J gave up 4 bases, with 17 bases separating them. The CDR3 covers 18 residues. Per germline, CDR1 SGHRS and CDR2 YFSETQ. This chain's CDR3 is CASSLEYYRGEYNSPLHF. The CDR3 nucleotides are TGCGCCAGCAGCTTGGAGTATTACAGAGGCGAATATAATTCACCCCTCCACTTT.

CDR3 DNA sequence: TGCGCCAGCAGCTGGGAACGACAGGCTGAAGCTTTCTTT. As protein: CASSWERQAEAFF. The rearrangement uses TRBV5-1 and TRBJ1-1; D is perhaps TRBD1 (6 bases). CDR1 is SGHRS, CDR2 YFSETQ, per germline. V gave up 3 bases and J gave up 6 bases, with 12 bases separating them. The CDR3 totals 13 residues.

The rearrangement links TRBV4-3 to TRBJ1-5; perhaps TRBD1 as D (6 bases). Per the germline V gene, CDR1 is LGHNA and CDR2 is YSLEER. Between the trimmed V and J ends, which lost 3 bases and 4 bases, there was a span of 13 bases. CDR3 length: 15 amino acids. CDR3 sequence: CASSHTVGGNQPQHF. The CDR3 DNA reads as TGCGCCAGCAGCCATACGGTAGGGGGGAATCAGCCCCAGCATTTT.